The rows below give T cell receptor beta chains drawn from one sample of a study of shared clonotypes between healthy human individuals. Sequenced by immunoSEQ multiplex PCR; TCRdb stores in-frame clones only, minus some. In the table there are under 2,000,000 clones, about 95% of which are singletons. Sequencing used naive CD8+ T cells sorted from blood. Receptors originate from a young man in good health. Each CDR3 is given with its conserved first and last residue. D genes are given only for firm matches. For some rows the clone size is stated as once, few or many, or as a class when expanded; others skip it.

- - TRBJ1-3 TRBV9 TGTGCCAGCAGCTTTGGGGACAACTCTGGAAACACCATATATTTT CASSFGDNSGNTIYF
- - TRBJ2-7 TRBV28 TGTGCCAGCAGCCTTGGCGACTACGAGCAGTACTTC CASSLGDYEQYF
- - TRBJ2-7 TRBV2 TGTGCCAGCAGTCCACCCTCATCATACGAGCAGTACTTC CASSPPSSYEQYF
- - TRBJ2-7 TRBV2 TGTGCCAGCAGGCGGGACACGAGCTCCTACGAGCAGTACTTC CASRRDTSSYEQYF
TRBD1 once TRBJ2-5 TRBV19 TGTGCCAGTAGCGGGACAGGGCTAGGGGAGACCCAGTACTTC CASSGTGLGETQYF
TRBD1 - TRBJ1-4 TRBV7-9 TGTGCCAGCAGCTCGACAGGGTACGGAGAAAAACTGTTTTTT CASSSTGYGEKLFF
TRBD1 - TRBJ1-3 TRBV28 TGTGCCAGCAGTCGGGACAGGGGATCTGGAAACACCATATATTTT CASSRDRGSGNTIYF
TRBD1 - TRBJ2-7 TRBV4-1 TGCGCCAGCAGCGCAGGACAGGGGTACTACGAGCAGTACTTC CASSAGQGYYEQYF
- - TRBJ1-3 TRBV7-2 TGTGCCAGCAGCTTCGACGGAAACTCTGGAAACACCATATATTTT CASSFDGNSGNTIYF
TRBD1 - TRBJ1-6 TRBV28 TGTGCCAGCAGTTTATGGACAGGGGGCGATTTTTCACCCCTCCACTTT CASSLWTGGDFSPLHF
- - TRBJ1-1 TRBV4-1 TGCGCCAGCAGCCTGGACGGAACCCTGAACACTGAAGCTTTCTTT CASSLDGTLNTEAFF
- - TRBJ2-7 TRBV21-1 TGTGCCAGAGGTACCTACGAGCAGTACTTC CARGTYEQYF
- - TRBJ2-7 TRBV28 TGTGCCAGCAGTACCAACAGGCCCTCTTTTTTTAGGAGCTCCTACGAGCAGTACTTC CASSTNRPSFFRSSYEQYF
- - TRBJ2-7 TRBV7-8 TGTGCCAGCAGCTCTCGGGCCCCGGTAAACTCCTACGAGCAGTACTTC CASSSRAPVNSYEQYF
- - TRBJ2-7 TRBV27 TGTGCCAGCAGTTTAATAGGACCACAGGGGACTACCTACGAGCAGTACTTC CASSLIGPQGTTYEQYF
- - TRBJ2-1 TRBV5-1 TGCGCCAGCGGTGGGGTGGACATTTACAATGAGCAGTTCTTC CASGGVDIYNEQFF
TRBD2 - TRBJ2-5 TRBV5-6 TGTGCCAGCAGCCTATTACTAGCGGGGGCCATCCAAGAGACCCAGTACTTC CASSLLLAGAIQETQYF
TRBD2 - TRBJ2-3 TRBV2 TGTGCCAGCAGTGAAGTTATAGCGGGGGGGCCAGATACGCAGTATTTT CASSEVIAGGPDTQYF
- - TRBJ1-2 TRBV10-2 TGCGCCAGCAGTGAGTCGGAGAACTATGGCTACACCTTC CASSESENYGYTF
- once TRBJ2-7 TRBV7-2 TGTGCCAGCAGCCGCTTAGTTACCAGCTCCTACGAGCAGTACTTC CASSRLVTSSYEQYF
TRBD2 - TRBJ2-7 TRBV28 TGTGCCAGCAGCCCCAACGGACTAGCGGGGATTTACGAGCAGTACTTC CASSPNGLAGIYEQYF
TRBD1 - TRBJ2-7 TRBV6-5 TGTGCCAGCAGTTACTCAAGGACAGGGTTCTACGAGCAGTACTTC CASSYSRTGFYEQYF
- - TRBJ1-1 TRBV4-1 TGCGCCAGCAGCCCCCGACAGCTTTCAATAGCGGTCACTGAAGCTTTCTTT CASSPRQLSIAVTEAFF
- - TRBJ2-3 TRBV28 TGTGCCAGCAGTTTATTGTCAGATACGCAGTATTTT CASSLLSDTQYF
- - TRBJ2-7 TRBV27 TGTGCCAGCAGTTTTAGCCAGTCGGGTTACGAGCAGTACTTC CASSFSQSGYEQYF
TRBD1 - TRBJ2-2 TRBV5-6 TGTGCCAGCAGCTATTGGGCATCGACAGGGGAGATCACCGGGGAGCTGTTTTTT CASSYWASTGEITGELFF